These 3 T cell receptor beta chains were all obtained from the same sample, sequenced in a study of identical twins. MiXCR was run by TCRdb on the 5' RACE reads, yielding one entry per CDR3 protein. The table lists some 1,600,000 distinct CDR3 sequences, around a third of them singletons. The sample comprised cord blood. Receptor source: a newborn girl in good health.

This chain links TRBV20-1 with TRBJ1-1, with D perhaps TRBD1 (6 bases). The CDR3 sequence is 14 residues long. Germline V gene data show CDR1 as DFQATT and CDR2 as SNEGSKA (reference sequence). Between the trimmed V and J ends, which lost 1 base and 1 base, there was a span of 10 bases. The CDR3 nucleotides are TGCAGTGCTAGAGCTGGGGGCCCGAACACTGAAGCTTTCTTT. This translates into CSARAGGPNTEAFF.

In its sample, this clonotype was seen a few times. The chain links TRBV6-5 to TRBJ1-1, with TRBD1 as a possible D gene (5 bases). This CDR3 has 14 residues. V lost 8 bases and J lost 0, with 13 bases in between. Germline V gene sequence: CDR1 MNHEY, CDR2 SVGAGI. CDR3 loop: CASARGGVNTEAFF. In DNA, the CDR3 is TGTGCCAGCGCCCGTGGGGGGGTGAACACTGAAGCTTTCTTT.

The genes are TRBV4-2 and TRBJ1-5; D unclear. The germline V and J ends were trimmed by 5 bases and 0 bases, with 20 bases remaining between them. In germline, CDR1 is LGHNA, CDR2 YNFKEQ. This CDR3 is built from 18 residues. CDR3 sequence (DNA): TGTGCCAGCAGCGAAGCCGGGCCCGGCTTCGGTAGCAATCAGCCCCAGCATTTT. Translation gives CASSEAGPGFGSNQPQHF.